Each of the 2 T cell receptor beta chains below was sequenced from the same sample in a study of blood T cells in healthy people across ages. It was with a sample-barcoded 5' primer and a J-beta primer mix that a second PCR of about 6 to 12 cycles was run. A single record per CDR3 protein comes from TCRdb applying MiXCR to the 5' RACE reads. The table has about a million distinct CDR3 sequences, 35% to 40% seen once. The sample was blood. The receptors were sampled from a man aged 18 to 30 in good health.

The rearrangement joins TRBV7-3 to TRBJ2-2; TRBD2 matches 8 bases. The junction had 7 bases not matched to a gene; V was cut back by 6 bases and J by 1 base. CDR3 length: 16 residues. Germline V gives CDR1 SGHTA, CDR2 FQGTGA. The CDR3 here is CASSPGGSKNTGELFF. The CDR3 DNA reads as TGTGCCAGCAGTCCGGGAGGGTCAAAGAACACCGGGGAGCTGTTTTTT.

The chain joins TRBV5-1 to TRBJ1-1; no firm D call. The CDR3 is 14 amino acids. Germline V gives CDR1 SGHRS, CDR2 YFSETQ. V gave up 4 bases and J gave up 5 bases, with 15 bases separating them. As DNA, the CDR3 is TGCGCCAGCAGCCCGGACTGGTTGGGTACTGAAGCTTTCTTT. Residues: CASSPDWLGTEAFF.